One and the same sample provided the 26 T cell receptor beta chains below, sequenced in a study of blood T cells in healthy people across ages. Sample-barcoded 5' priming and a J-beta primer mix drove a second PCR of about 7 to 12 cycles. TCRdb re-called the 5' RACE reads with MiXCR, one entry per CDR3 protein. Of about 1.8 million distinct CDR3 sequences in the sample, 49% are singletons; the top ten hold less than 2.5%. The sample taken for sequencing was blood. The receptors were gathered from a woman aged 40 to 55 in good health.

The chain joins TRBV6-1 to TRBJ2-3, with D possibly matching TRBD2 (5 bases). The germline V gene encodes CDR1 MNHNS and CDR2 SASEGT. The CDR3 extends over 15 amino acids. Trimming removed 5 bases from V and 2 bases from J, with 14 bases in between. The CDR3 region is CASSWTFDLTDTQYF. The CDR3 DNA reads as TGTGCCAGCAGTTGGACTTTCGACCTCACAGATACGCAGTATTTT.

The chain combines TRBV3-1 with TRBJ1-2; a possible D gene is TRBD1 (5 bases). Trimming pared 0 bases from V and 4 bases from J, leaving 12 bases between. The CDR3 is made up of 15 amino acids. Per germline, CDR1 LGHDT and CDR2 YNNKEL (reference sequence). The CDR3 here is CASSQDWRQGYGYTF. The CDR3 DNA is TGTGCCAGCAGCCAAGATTGGCGGCAGGGCTATGGCTACACCTTC.

This clonotype occurred once. The chain recombines TRBV5-1 with TRBJ2-1; 11 bases line up with TRBD2. CDR3 size: 16 residues. The V gene's germline CDR1 is SGHRS and CDR2 YFSETQ. Losses at the gene ends were 4 bases for V and 7 bases for J; bases not matched to a gene: 10. In nucleotides, the CDR3 is TGCGCCAGCAGCCTCCAACTAGCGGGGGTAAGGAATGAGCAGTTCTTC. Protein: CASSLQLAGVRNEQFF.

This rearrangement joins TRBV20-1 to TRBJ2-6, with 7 bases identical to TRBD1. V lost 5 bases, J lost 0 bases, and 16 bases stayed unmatched. The CDR3 contains 19 residues. The germline V gene encodes CDR1 DFQATT and CDR2 SNEGSKA (reference sequence). This CDR3 is CSAAMLGTVLSSGANVLTF. CDR3 coding DNA: TGCAGTGCTGCCATGTTAGGGACAGTCCTGAGCTCTGGGGCCAACGTCCTGACTTTC.

This clonotype was seen a single time. The genes are TRBV13 and TRBJ2-5, with 10 bases matching TRBD2. The length of the CDR3 is 16 residues. V lost 7 bases to trimming and J lost 1 base; unmatched junction nucleotides: 9. The V gene's germline CDR1 is PRHDT and CDR2 FYEKMQ (reference sequence). The CDR3 loop reads CASNTGTSAFQETQYF. CDR3 bases: TGTGCCAGCAACACCGGGACTAGCGCCTTCCAAGAGACCCAGTACTTC.

This clonotype was detected a few times. In nucleotides, the CDR3 is TGTGCCAGCAGTTACTCGCCAGGGGCCGACCTCCTCCCGGGCTACACCTTC. Amino acid sequence: CASSYSPGADLLPGYTF. The rearrangement links TRBV6-2 or TRBV6-3 to TRBJ1-2; D may be TRBD1 (6 bases). The CDR3 has 17 amino acids. V was pared by 0 bases and J by 8 bases, with 22 bases between. Per germline, CDR1 MNHEY and CDR2 SVGEGT.

There are a few counts of this clonotype. The rearrangement uses TRBV4-2 and TRBJ2-5; D may correspond to TRBD1 or TRBD2 (5 bases each). This CDR3 is built from 15 residues. The germline V and J ends were trimmed by 1 base and 4 bases, with 13 bases remaining between them. The germline CDR1 and CDR2 sequences are LGHNA and YNFKEQ. CDR3 DNA sequence: TGTGCCAGCAGCCAAGTTGAAGGGACCGCAGAGACCCAGTACTTC. Residues: CASSQVEGTAETQYF.

This sequence joins TRBV12-3 or TRBV12-4 and TRBJ1-2; D may be TRBD1 (6 bases). CDR3 length: 14 amino acids. The V and J ends lost 8 bases and 8 bases respectively, with 21 bases between them. DNA of the CDR3: TGTGCCAGCTACAGGATCGGGACAAATAACGGCTACACCTTC. It yields the protein CASYRIGTNNGYTF.

The gene calls are TRBV20-1 and TRBJ2-6; D may correspond to TRBD1 or TRBD2 (5 bases each). Germline loops: CDR1 DFQATT, CDR2 SNEGSKA (reference sequence). There are 17 residues in the CDR3. The V end lost 3 bases, the J end lost 0 bases, and 15 bases lay between the germline ends. In DNA, the CDR3 is TGCAGTGCTAGGGACTTCAGGGTGAACTCTGGGGCCAACGTCCTGACTTTC. Protein sequence: CSARDFRVNSGANVLTF.

This clonotype has just a few counts. CDR3: CATKGRGGAFF. DNA for the CDR3: TGTGCCACCAAAGGCAGGGGAGGAGCTTTCTTT. This chain joins TRBV4-2 and TRBJ1-1; a possible D gene is TRBD1 (6 bases). Deletions cut 10 bases from V and 10 bases from J, with 16 bases between. This CDR3 spans 11 amino acids. Germline values: CDR1 LGHNA, CDR2 YNFKEQ.

This clonotype occurred a few times. The chain has TRBV29-1 and TRBJ2-5, with TRBD1 matching 8 bases. The V and J ends lost 5 bases and 4 bases, in that order; junction bases with no gene match: 9. The germline V gene has CDR1 SQVTM and CDR2 ANQGSEA. CDR3 length: 14 residues. The CDR3, as DNA: TGCAGCGTTAGGACAGGGCTTGGGGTAGAGACCCAGTACTTC. Protein product: CSVRTGLGVETQYF.

This clonotype was seen only a few times. The junction departs from the called germline gene at one end, perhaps through a read error. The chain has TRBV3-1 and TRBJ2-5, with D possibly being TRBD1 (5 bases). The J call may be wrong; the DNA end is better matched by TRBJ2-7. Germline V gives CDR1 LGHDT, CDR2 YNNKEL (reference sequence). The CDR3 has 13 residues. CDR3 sequence: CASSQGRVGEQYF. The CDR3 DNA follows: TGTGCCAGCAGTCAAGGCAGGGTAGGCGAGCAGTACTTC.

This chain connects TRBV29-1 to TRBJ2-1; 8 positions match TRBD1. This CDR3 spans 11 amino acids. Germline V gene sequence: CDR1 SQVTM, CDR2 ANQGSEA. The CDR3 region has the DNA TGCAGTTCAGGGGGCAACAATGAGCAGTTCTTC. This sequence encodes CSSGGNNEQFF.

The table lists this clonotype with a few counts. The V call is TRBV5-6, the J call TRBJ2-3, with 9 bases aligning to TRBD2. The CDR3 length is 15 residues. V lost 3 bases to trimming and J lost 5 bases; unmatched junction nucleotides: 7. Germline lookup yields CDR1 SGHDT and CDR2 YYEEEE. The CDR3 loop is CASSSTSGTQDTQYF. In nucleotides, the CDR3 is TGTGCCAGCAGCTCGACTAGCGGAACACAAGATACGCAGTATTTT.

J is TRBJ2-1 and V is TRBV7-2, with TRBD1 as a possible D gene (6 bases). Germline values: CDR1 SGHTA, CDR2 FQGNSA. Between the trimmed V and J ends, which lost 1 base and 15 bases, there was a span of 13 bases. The CDR3 consists of 12 residues. The CDR3 DNA reads as TGTGCCAGCAGCTTAGTTTCCGCAGGGGTGTTCTTC. As protein: CASSLVSAGVFF.

This chain uses TRBV27 with TRBJ1-2; D perhaps matches TRBD1 (6 bases). Trimming removed 8 bases at V and 4 bases at J, with 11 bases between. The CDR3 extends over 12 amino acids. CDR1 and CDR2 from the germline V gene are MNHEY and SMNVEV (reference sequence). The CDR3 is CASATGSYGYTF. CDR3 DNA: TGTGCCAGCGCGACAGGATCCTATGGCTACACCTTC.

As for this clonotype: At one boundary the junction diverges from the germline segment, which might be a read error. This chain uses TRBV10-3 with TRBJ2-7, with D unresolved. The CDR3 consists of 13 residues. Germline V gene data show CDR1 as ENHRY and CDR2 as SYGVKD. The CDR3 bases are TGTACCATCAAGGCAGAGAGCTCCTACGAGCAGTACTTC. It translates to CTIKAESSYEQYF.

This clonotype was counted only a few times. V and J are TRBV9 and TRBJ2-7; 8 positions match TRBD1. This CDR3 contains 16 residues. CDR1 is SGDLS, CDR2 YYNGEE, per germline. The ends lost 0 bases at V and 6 bases at J; junction bases unmatched: 11. The CDR3 protein is CASSVAESGGLGEQYF. DNA for the CDR3: TGTGCCAGCAGCGTAGCTGAGTCAGGGGGCTTAGGCGAGCAGTACTTC.

Here the CDR3 reads CSAGTSGGPGAQYF. In nucleotides, the CDR3 is TGCAGTGCTGGGACTAGCGGGGGACCAGGGGCCCAGTACTTC. The chain recombines TRBV20-1 with TRBJ2-7; 14 bases line up with TRBD2. With 5 bases clipped from V and 10 bases from J, the junction kept 10 bases outside the gene matches. CDR3 length: 14 residues. CDR1 is DFQATT and CDR2 is SNEGSKA in the germline V gene (reference sequence).

There are a few counts of this clonotype. This sequence joins TRBV20-1 and TRBJ1-2; the D is unclear. The CDR3 covers 13 residues. Germline CDR1 DFQATT, CDR2 SNEGSKA (reference sequence). V was shortened by 2 bases and J by 4 bases, with 11 bases between the two germline ends. The CDR3 loop reads CSARSGRSYGYTF. The CDR3 DNA is TGCAGTGCTAGATCGGGCAGGTCCTATGGCTACACCTTC.

This CDR3 reads CASSAAGAGGANVLTF. CDR3 nucleotides: TGTGCCAGCAGTGCCGCGGGGGCAGGTGGGGCCAACGTCCTGACTTTC. The V and J genes are TRBV27 and TRBJ2-6; TRBD2 might be the D (7 bases). The CDR3 has 16 residues. V lost 5 bases and J 3 bases, leaving 14 bases between the germline ends. CDR1 and CDR2 (germline): MNHEY, SMNVEV (reference sequence).

This clonotype was detected a few times. The chain links TRBV7-6 to TRBJ2-1; the D is unclear. The CDR3 sequence is 12 residues long. The V end lost 5 bases, the J end lost 10 bases, and 12 bases lay between the germline ends. Germline loops: CDR1 SGHVS, CDR2 FNYEAQ. The CDR3 sequence: CASSPTPGEQFF. The CDR3, as DNA: TGTGCCAGCAGCCCCACGCCCGGGGAGCAGTTCTTC.

This chain connects TRBV15 to TRBJ2-7, with unresolved D. CDR1 and CDR2 (germline): LNHNV, YYDKDF (reference sequence). The CDR3 covers 18 residues. Trimming removed 0 bases at V and 0 bases at J, with 18 bases between. In nucleotides, the CDR3 is TGTGCCACCAGCAGAGATAGTCCCAAAAGCGCGAACTCCTACGAGCAGTACTTC. Translation gives CATSRDSPKSANSYEQYF.

This clonotype has a single count. J is TRBJ1-2 and V is TRBV7-2; TRBD1 might be the D (6 bases). V shed 4 bases and J shed 2 bases, with 8 bases lying between them. CDR1 and CDR2 from the germline V gene are SGHTA and FQGNSA. CDR3 length: 13 amino acids. CDR3 protein: CASSCQGNYGYTF. CDR3 DNA sequence: TGTGCCAGCAGCTGCCAGGGGAACTATGGCTACACCTTC.

This chain connects TRBV3-1 to TRBJ2-3; a weak D match, TRBD2 (7 bases). Germline CDR1 is LGHDT and CDR2 is YNNKEL (reference sequence). Trimming stripped 4 bases from V and 0 bases from J, with 14 bases between. The length of the CDR3 is 16 residues. In DNA form, the CDR3 reads TGTGCCAGCAGCCGGAAGGGGGGGGCCAGCACAGATACGCAGTATTTT. Translating it yields CASSRKGGASTDTQYF.

This chain connects TRBV6-2 or TRBV6-3 to TRBJ2-3; TRBD2 is a possible D gene (6 bases). Per germline, CDR1 MNHEY and CDR2 SVGEGT. V was cut by 4 bases and J by 4 bases, with 15 bases left in between. The CDR3 is made up of 15 amino acids. The CDR3 nucleotides are TGTGCCAGCAGTTTCGGCGGGGTTGGCGCAGATACGCAGTATTTT. The encoded protein is CASSFGGVGADTQYF.